Below are 2 T cell receptor beta chains sequenced from a single sample in a study of cytomegalovirus exposure and HLA in healthy donors. Amplification used 60 Vbeta primers and 13 Jbeta primers. Profiled with immunoSEQ multiplex PCR; TCRdb holds only in-frame clones, not every one. The sample has roughly 180,000 clones; 79% are singletons. The material sequenced was PBMCs. These receptors originate from a girl aged 5 to 17 in good health and CMV-seropositive.

This clone appeared a few times. The J gene is TRBJ1-2, the V gene TRBV12-5; D is perhaps TRBD1 (6 bases). This CDR3 region has 15 residues. Germline CDR1 is LGHNT and CDR2 is FRNRAP. Trimming shortened V by 0 bases and J by 5 bases, and 13 bases separated the two germline ends. The CDR3 DNA reads as TGTGCTAGTGGTTTGGTGACCAGGGGTAGTTATGGCTACACCTTC. Translating it yields CASGLVTRGSYGYTF.

V gene TRBV19 combines with J gene TRBJ2-5; D might be TRBD2 (7 bases). V was clipped by 1 base and J by 4 bases, with 22 bases between them. Per germline, CDR1 LNHDA and CDR2 SQIVND (reference sequence). The CDR3 sequence is 18 residues long. The CDR3 region has the DNA TGTGCCAGTAGTATAGCATCGGATGAGGGGGGGCCTTTAGAGACCCAGTACTTC. This encodes CASSIASDEGGPLETQYF.